These T cell receptor beta chains were read from a single sample in a study of PD-1 blockade in classical Hodgkin lymphoma. Only in-frame clones appear in the TCRdb table, and some are missing; sequencing was by immunoSEQ multiplex PCR. This table holds 60,000 or so clones, over 85% found once. The input for sequencing was peripheral blood mononuclear cells (PBMCs), taken at baseline. These receptors all come from a human donor with classical Hodgkin lymphoma. The CDR3 runs from the conserved cysteine through the conserved F or W. D genes are given only for firm matches. A clone size is listed for some rows: how often the clone was seen (once, few, many), or a class if it is expanded.

CDR3	DNA	size	D	V	J
CASVEEGARTDTQYF	TGTGCCAGCGTCGAGGAAGGGGCCAGAACAGATACGCAGTATTTT	.	.	TRBV6-6	TRBJ2-3
CASSLFFRQTRGLAGGISYNEQFF	TGTGCCAGCAGTTTATTCTTTAGGCAAACCCGAGGACTAGCGGGGGGGATCTCCTACAATGAGCAGTTCTTC	.	TRBD2	TRBV28	TRBJ2-1
CASSLKTGGLTDTQYF	TGCGCCAGCAGCTTGAAAACGGGGGGACTCACAGATACGCAGTATTTT	.	TRBD2	TRBV5-1	TRBJ2-3
CASSLSGQHEQYF	TGTGCCAGCAGTTTATCGGGACAGCACGAGCAGTACTTC	.	TRBD1	TRBV27	TRBJ2-7
CAWSRQGNQPQHF	TGTGCCTGGAGTAGGCAGGGCAATCAGCCCCAGCATTTT	.	.	TRBV30	TRBJ1-5
CRADSYEQYF	TGCAGAGCAGATTCCTACGAGCAGTACTTC	.	.	TRBV20-1	TRBJ2-7
CASSRPGAATFDGYTF	TGTGCCAGCAGCCGACCGGGGGCAGCCACTTTTGATGGCTACACCTTC	.	.	TRBV7-8	TRBJ1-2
CASSFRGFYNEQFF	TGTGCCAGCAGCTTTCGGGGGTTCTACAATGAGCAGTTCTTC	.	.	TRBV11-3	TRBJ2-1
CASSPYPGQGYEQYF	TGTGCCAGTAGTCCCTACCCGGGACAGGGCTACGAGCAGTACTTC	few	TRBD1	TRBV19	TRBJ2-7
CATGTGLYTQYF	TGTGCCACCGGGACAGGCCTCTATACGCAGTATTTT	.	TRBD1	TRBV28	TRBJ2-3
CASSQIQGASYEQYF	TGCGCCAGCAGCCAGATCCAGGGGGCGTCCTACGAGCAGTACTTC	.	TRBD1	TRBV4-1	TRBJ2-7
CASISGGPYEQYF	TGTGCCAGCATCAGCGGGGGTCCTTACGAGCAGTACTTC	.	TRBD2	TRBV28	TRBJ2-7
CASSLAGRVQETQYF	TGCGCCAGCAGCTTGGCGGGCAGGGTACAAGAGACCCAGTACTTC	.	.	TRBV5-1	TRBJ2-5
CASSFRREVENEQFF	TGTGCCAGCAGTTTTAGGCGGGAGGTAGAAAATGAGCAGTTCTTC	.	TRBD2	TRBV28	TRBJ2-1
CASSSWREDTGELFF	TGTGCCAGCAGTTCGTGGCGGGAGGACACCGGGGAGCTGTTTTTT	.	TRBD2	TRBV28	TRBJ2-2
CASRVAGGPLGTQYF	TGTGCCAGCAGAGTAGCGGGAGGGCCATTAGGTACGCAGTATTTT	.	TRBD2	TRBV6-1	TRBJ2-3
CASSEYGRFGGYTF	TGTGCCAGCAGTGAATATGGCAGGTTTGGAGGCTACACCTTC	.	.	TRBV25-1	TRBJ1-2
CASSLFVQVRGYTGELFF	TGTGCCAGCAGTTTATTCGTACAGGTCCGAGGGTACACCGGGGAGCTGTTTTTT	.	.	TRBV28	TRBJ2-2
CASRLISLEGGRTEGYTF	TGTGCAAGTCGCTTAATATCGCTTGAGGGTGGGAGAACTGAGGGCTACACCTTC	.	.	TRBV12-2	TRBJ1-2
CASSLYPGNSPLHF	TGTGCCAGCAGCTTGTACCCAGGGAATTCACCCCTCCACTTT	.	.	TRBV5-4	TRBJ1-6
CASSVEGKLDEQFF	TGTGCCAGCAGTGTGGAAGGGAAGCTCGATGAGCAGTTCTTC	.	.	TRBV2	TRBJ2-1
CSATTDTQYF	TGCAGTGCTACCACAGATACGCAGTATTTT	.	.	TRBV20-1	TRBJ2-3
CASSEGGIYGYTF	TGCGCCAGCAGTGAGGGGGGGATTTATGGCTACACCTTC	once	.	TRBV4-1	TRBJ1-2
CASSLLWGKNEQFF	TGTGCCAGCAGCTTACTCTGGGGAAAGAATGAGCAGTTCTTC	.	.	TRBV13	TRBJ2-1
CASSVEGLAVTDTQYF	TGTGCCAGCAGCGTAGAAGGTCTAGCAGTCACAGATACGCAGTATTTT	once	.	TRBV9	TRBJ2-3
CASSQETKTGGSKEQYF	TGCGCCAGCAGCCAAGAAACCAAGACAGGGGGTTCTAAGGAGCAGTACTTC	.	TRBD1	TRBV4-1	TRBJ2-7
CASSPEIGGLTEAFF	TGTGCCAGCTCACCAGAGATCGGGGGGCTCACTGAAGCTTTCTTT	.	.	TRBV18	TRBJ1-1
CASRRGGNEQFF	TGTGCCAGTAGGAGAGGGGGCAATGAGCAGTTCTTC	.	.	TRBV19	TRBJ2-1
CASSPVSLANTGELFF	TGTGCCAGCTCACCGGTTTCACTTGCAAACACCGGGGAGCTGTTTTTT	.	.	TRBV18	TRBJ2-2
CASSLSIVASGSYEQFF	TGTGCCAGCAGTTTATCGATTGTGGCTAGCGGGTCCTATGAGCAGTTCTTC	.	TRBD2	TRBV27	TRBJ2-1
CASSQVAGNTGELFF	TGTGCCAGCAGCCAAGTAGCGGGGAACACCGGGGAGCTGTTTTTT	.	TRBD2	TRBV4-2	TRBJ2-2
CASSAGGGDEQYF	TGTGCCAGCAGCGCCGGGGGCGGAGACGAGCAGTACTTC	.	.	TRBV7-8	TRBJ2-7
CASSRGRLDSYYTGELFF	TGTGCCAGCAGCCGGGGAAGGTTGGACTCATACTACACCGGGGAGCTGTTTTTT	.	.	TRBV5-8	TRBJ2-2
CASSRNFGTEETQYF	TGTGCCAGTAGTAGAAATTTCGGGACAGAAGAGACCCAGTACTTC	.	TRBD1	TRBV19	TRBJ2-5
CASSPPWASGRGEQFF	TGTGCCAGCAGCCCCCCTTGGGCTAGCGGGAGGGGCGAGCAGTTCTTC	.	TRBD2	TRBV9	TRBJ2-1
CASSPEFEQVNTGELFF	TGTGCCAGCAGCCCCGAGTTTGAACAGGTTAACACCGGGGAGCTGTTTTTT	.	.	TRBV5-5	TRBJ2-2
CASSPVGTGNSPLHF	TGTGCCAGCTCACCAGTAGGGACAGGGAATTCACCCCTCCACTTT	.	TRBD1	TRBV18	TRBJ1-6
CASSPRRAGGASTEAFF	TGTGCCAGCAGTCCTCGCCGGGCAGGGGGGGCCTCCACTGAAGCTTTCTTT	.	TRBD1	TRBV28	TRBJ1-1
CASSSLGGTGHSGANVLTF	TGTGCCAGCAGCTCACTCGGCGGGACAGGACACTCTGGGGCCAACGTCCTGACTTTC	.	TRBD1	TRBV11-2	TRBJ2-6
CASSLAGAFGPYF	TGTGCCAGCAGCTTAGCGGGAGCGTTTGGTCCATATTTT	once	.	TRBV7-2	TRBJ2-3
CSVDRAGVLSGNTIYF	TGCAGCGTTGACAGGGCAGGGGTTCTCTCTGGAAACACCATATATTTT	.	.	TRBV29-1	TRBJ1-3
CATSRDRGETQYF	TGTGCCACCAGCAGAGATAGAGGGGAGACCCAGTACTTC	.	.	TRBV15	TRBJ2-5
CASSIGVYDRIVF	TGTGCCAGTAGTATAGGAGTTTACGACAGGATCGTTTTT	.	.	TRBV19	TRBJ1-4
CASSLAGYSYNEQFF	TGCGCCAGCAGCTTGGCGGGGTACTCCTACAATGAGCAGTTCTTC	.	.	TRBV5-1	TRBJ2-1
CASSLERIATQYF	TGTGCCAGCAGCTTAGAAAGGATAGCTACGCAGTATTTT	.	.	TRBV11-2	TRBJ2-3
CASSVHLAEGYEQYF	TGTGCCAGCAGCGTCCACCTAGCGGAGGGCTACGAGCAGTACTTC	.	TRBD2	TRBV7-4	TRBJ2-7